These T cell receptor beta chains were read from a single sample in a study of breast tumors, draining lymph nodes, adjacent tissues. TCRdb used MiXCR to reprocess the multiplex PCR reads, holding one entry per CDR3 protein. The sample yields 100,000 to 150,000 distinct CDR3 sequences, nearly 20% seen once. Material: axillary lymph node tissue. The source of these receptors is a female donor with breast cancer. Some clones in this sample may be carry-over from other donors' samples. Both conserved end residues are part of each CDR3. A D gene is named only where the DNA matches it firmly. Part of the rows lack a size; the others show once, few, many or a class for expanded clones.

CDR3nt,CDR3aa,d_gene,abundance,j_gene,v_gene
TGCAGTGCTAGCGGGGGGAACTACAATGAGCAGTTCTTC,CSASGGNYNEQFF,TRBD2,many,TRBJ2-1,TRBV20-1
TGTGCCAGCAGTGAAACAGGACAGCCGACCTACGAGCAGTACTTC,CASSETGQPTYEQYF,NA,NA,TRBJ2-7,TRBV6-1
TGCGCCAGCAGCTTGTACACAGGGGGTGGTGGGGAGCAGTTCTTC,CASSLYTGGGGEQFF,TRBD1,many,TRBJ2-1,TRBV5-1
TGCAGTGCTATTCAGACAGGGGAGGCTACTAATGAAAAACTGTTTTTT,CSAIQTGEATNEKLFF,TRBD1,many,TRBJ1-4,TRBV20-1
TGTGCCAGCGGAACCCTAGGGGGTCCTTTCTACGAGCAGTACTTC,CASGTLGGPFYEQYF,NA,many,TRBJ2-7,TRBV28
TGTGCCACCAGTGTTACTCGGAGGACCTCCCCAGATACGCAGTATTTT,CATSVTRRTSPDTQYF,NA,many,TRBJ2-3,TRBV24-1
TGTGCCAGCAGCCCCGGGACCAACACAGATACGCAGTATTTT,CASSPGTNTDTQYF,NA,many,TRBJ2-3,TRBV7-9
TGTGCCAGCAGCGCACTCGAAGGGTTTGTCACAGATACGCAGTATTTT,CASSALEGFVTDTQYF,NA,many,TRBJ2-3,TRBV7-2
TGTGCCAGCTCGCCCATAAGGGGCACCGGGGAGCTGTTTTTT,CASSPIRGTGELFF,NA,few,TRBJ2-2,TRBV18
TGTGCCACCAGCAGAGTGGCGGCTGGGGAAGATACGCAGTATTTT,CATSRVAAGEDTQYF,NA,many,TRBJ2-3,TRBV15
TGTGCCAGCAGCTTAGGGACAGCCAAAAACATTCAGTACTTC,CASSLGTAKNIQYF,NA,NA,TRBJ2-4,TRBV11-1
TGTGCCAGCAGCTCATCCTCGGGGCCCTACGAGCAGTACTTC,CASSSSSGPYEQYF,NA,many,TRBJ2-7,TRBV12-3/TRBV12-4
TGTGCCAGCAGTAATAGACAGGACATTTCGTACGGGCAGTACTTC,CASSNRQDISYGQYF,NA,NA,TRBJ2-7,TRBV2
TGTGCCAGCAGCTTAGGAGGACAGGGGGCAACTAATGAAAAACTGTTTTTT,CASSLGGQGATNEKLFF,TRBD1,many,TRBJ1-4,TRBV7-8
TGCAGTGCTAGAGCTAGCGGGGGTCCTAATGAGCAGTTCTTC,CSARASGGPNEQFF,TRBD2,NA,TRBJ2-1,TRBV20-1
TGTGCCAGCAGCCAAGAAGTGGGAAACACCATATATTTT,CASSQEVGNTIYF,NA,NA,TRBJ1-3,TRBV3-1
TGTGCCAGCTCACTCCAGGGAGGGTCTCACAATGAGCAGTTCTTC,CASSLQGGSHNEQFF,TRBD2,few,TRBJ2-1,TRBV18
TGTGCCAGCAGCTTTTTAGGCATTACAGATACGCAGTATTTT,CASSFLGITDTQYF,NA,many,TRBJ2-3,TRBV7-3
TGTGTCAGCAGCCCGGGGCAGTACTACAATGAGCAGTTCTTC,CVSSPGQYYNEQFF,NA,NA,TRBJ2-1,TRBV5-8
TGTGCCAGACTAATAGACAGGGGGCTCCATAATTCACCCCTCCACTTT,CARLIDRGLHNSPLHF,TRBD1,many,TRBJ1-6,TRBV27
TGTGCCAGCAGTGGGGGGGCCGTCGCAGATACGCAGTATTTT,CASSGGAVADTQYF,NA,many,TRBJ2-3,TRBV2
TGTGCCAGCAGACGGGACAGGGCTTATGCAGATACGCAGTATTTT,CASRRDRAYADTQYF,TRBD1,many,TRBJ2-3,TRBV7-2
TGTGCCACCAGCAGTCGGACAGGAGAAGCGCCACCCCTCCACTTT,CATSSRTGEAPPLHF,TRBD1,once,TRBJ1-6,TRBV15
TGTGCCGGACAGGGGGCCGGGGAGCTGTTTTTT,CAGQGAGELFF,TRBD1,few,TRBJ2-2,TRBV19
TGCAGTGCCAACACCGATGCCACCGGGGAGCTGTTTTTT,CSANTDATGELFF,NA,many,TRBJ2-2,TRBV20-1
TGCGCCAGCAGCTGGCAAATGGACAGGGCGAGCGGGGAGCTGTTTTTT,CASSWQMDRASGELFF,TRBD1,many,TRBJ2-2,TRBV5-1
TGCAGTGCTAGGCCCACGAGACAGGTTGTGTACACCTTC,CSARPTRQVVYTF,NA,many,TRBJ1-2,TRBV20-1
TGTGCCAGCAATGCGGGAGGGCCCTACAATGAGCAGTTCTTC,CASNAGGPYNEQFF,TRBD2,few,TRBJ2-1,TRBV28
TGTGCCAGCAGCCTAGGTAGGGGGAATCAGCCCCAGCATTTT,CASSLGRGNQPQHF,NA,many,TRBJ1-5,TRBV7-9
TGTGCCAGCAATATCTTCGGGGGGCCACGGGAGCAGTTCTTC,CASNIFGGPREQFF,NA,many,TRBJ2-1,TRBV2
TGCAGTGCTAGAGATCTAGCGGGATCGGATGGAGATACGCAGTATTTT,CSARDLAGSDGDTQYF,TRBD2,many,TRBJ2-3,TRBV20-1
TGTGCCAGCAGCTTAGATGGGACCCCCTACGAGCAGTACTTC,CASSLDGTPYEQYF,NA,many,TRBJ2-7,TRBV11-2
TGCAGCGTTGATATTAGCGGGAGCTGGGATACGCAGTATTTT,CSVDISGSWDTQYF,TRBD2,many,TRBJ2-3,TRBV29-1
TGTGCCAGCACCCGGGACGTGAATCAGCCCCAGCATTTT,CASTRDVNQPQHF,NA,many,TRBJ1-5,TRBV2
TGTGCCAGCAGCTTAGTAGATGAAAAACTGTTTTTT,CASSLVDEKLFF,NA,many,TRBJ1-4,TRBV7-2
TGTGCCAGCAGCCAAGAGTGGGGCGGGAATCTGGGGCCGGAAAAACTGTTTTTT,CASSQEWGGNLGPEKLFF,NA,few,TRBJ1-4,TRBV3-1
TGTACCAGCAGCTTGGTACAGGGCGATGGCTACACCTTC,CTSSLVQGDGYTF,NA,NA,TRBJ1-2,TRBV5-6
TGTGCCAGCACCAACCGGGTGTCGGAGACCCAGTACTTC,CASTNRVSETQYF,NA,many,TRBJ2-5,TRBV7-9
TGTGCCAGCGCGGACTCGATATCCACAGATACGCAGTATTTT,CASADSISTDTQYF,NA,many,TRBJ2-3,TRBV9
TGTGCCAGCAGCGGACGGGACAGGTGGGATGAAAAACTGTTTTTT,CASSGRDRWDEKLFF,TRBD1,many,TRBJ1-4,TRBV7-9
TGCGCCAGCAGCCCTCCTAGCGGTAGCACAGATACGCAGTATTTT,CASSPPSGSTDTQYF,TRBD2,many,TRBJ2-3,TRBV5-1
TGTGCCAGCAGCCAAGAGCGGGACGAGCAGTACTTC,CASSQERDEQYF,NA,many,TRBJ2-7,TRBV3-1
TGTGCCAGCAGTGAGCGATTGGAATCACCCCTCCACTTT,CASSERLESPLHF,NA,many,TRBJ1-6,TRBV25-1
TGTGCCACCAGCGACGACAGGGTAGGTGGCTACACCTTC,CATSDDRVGGYTF,TRBD1,many,TRBJ1-2,TRBV24-1